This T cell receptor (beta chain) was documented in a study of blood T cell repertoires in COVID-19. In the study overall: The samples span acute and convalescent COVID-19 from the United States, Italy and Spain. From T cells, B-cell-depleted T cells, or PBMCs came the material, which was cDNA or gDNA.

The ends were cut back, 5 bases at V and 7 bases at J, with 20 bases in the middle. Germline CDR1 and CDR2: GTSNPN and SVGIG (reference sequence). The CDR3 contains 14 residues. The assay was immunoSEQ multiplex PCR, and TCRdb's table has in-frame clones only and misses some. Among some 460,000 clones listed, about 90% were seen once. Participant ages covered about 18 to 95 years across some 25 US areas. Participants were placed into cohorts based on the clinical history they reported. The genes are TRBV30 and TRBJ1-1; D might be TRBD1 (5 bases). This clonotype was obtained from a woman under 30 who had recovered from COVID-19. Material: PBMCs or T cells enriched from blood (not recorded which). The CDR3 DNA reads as TGTGCCTGGTTTCAGGGCGCGTGGAGGGGTGAAGCTTTCTTT. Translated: CAWFQGAWRGEAFF.